This T cell receptor (beta chain) was recorded in a study of breast tumors, draining lymph nodes, adjacent tissues. At least ten counts were recorded for this clonotype. Its antigen is currently unknown. The lymph nodes were axillary draining lymph nodes from breast cancer patients. From the multiplex PCR reads, TCRdb called clonotypes with MiXCR, one entry per CDR3 protein. This sample has about 130,000 distinct CDR3 sequences, with more than 20% found just once. Regarding the study as a whole: Tumor T cell lymph node origin was a supported hypothesis, not proven.

The CDR3 is 16 amino acids. Per the germline V gene, CDR1 is DFQATT and CDR2 is SNEGSKA (reference sequence). The V segment lost 0 bases and the J segment 3 bases; nucleotides outside the gene matches: 5. The chain is built from TRBV20-1 and TRBJ2-1, with 10 bases that match TRBD1. The sample taken for sequencing was axillary lymph node tissue. This sequence originates from a female donor with breast cancer. Some clones in this sample may be carry-over from other donors' samples. The CDR3: CSARDRRTGGYNEQFF. The CDR3 DNA reads TGCAGTGCTAGAGATAGAAGGACAGGGGGCTACAATGAGCAGTTCTTC.